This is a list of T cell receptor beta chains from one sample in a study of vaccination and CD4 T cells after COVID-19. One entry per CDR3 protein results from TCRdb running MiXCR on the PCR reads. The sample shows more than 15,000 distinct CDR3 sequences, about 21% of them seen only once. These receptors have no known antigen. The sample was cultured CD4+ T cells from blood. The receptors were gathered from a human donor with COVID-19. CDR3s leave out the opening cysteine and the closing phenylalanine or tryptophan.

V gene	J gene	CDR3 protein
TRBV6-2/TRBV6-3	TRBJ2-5	ASNDRGKEETQY
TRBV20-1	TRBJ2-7	SALKGALSYEQY
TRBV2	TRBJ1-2	ASSEVLGSLNYGYT
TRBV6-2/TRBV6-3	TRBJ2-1	ASSYSGYNEQF
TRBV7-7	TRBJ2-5	ASSFTAGGVMETQY
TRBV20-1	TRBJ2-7	SARTGLAGDFYEQY
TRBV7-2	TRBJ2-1	ASSLGTSGRSYNEQF
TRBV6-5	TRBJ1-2	ASSYSTGPYGYT
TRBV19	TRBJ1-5	ASSFHGTYQPQH
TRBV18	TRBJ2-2	ASSPQGQGSSTGELF
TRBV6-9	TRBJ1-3	ASSSRWGNTIY
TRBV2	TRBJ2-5	ASRWDRSQETQY
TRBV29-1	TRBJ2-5	SVDRGLETQY
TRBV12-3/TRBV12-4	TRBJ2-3	ASTPPGGTQY
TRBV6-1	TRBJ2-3	ASSERLAGTDTQY
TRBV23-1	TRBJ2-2	ASSQSDGGVTGELF
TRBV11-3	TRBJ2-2	ASSYRSGELF
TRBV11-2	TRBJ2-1	ASSLDHEAYNEQF
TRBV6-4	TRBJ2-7	ATWDRGFFEQY
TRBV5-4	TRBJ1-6	ASSFRDRVNSPLH
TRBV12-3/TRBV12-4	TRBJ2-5	ASGPVGRAETQY
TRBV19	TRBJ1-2	ASSMGAQYGYT
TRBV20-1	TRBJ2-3	SARDPLAGQDTQY
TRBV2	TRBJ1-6	ASSAGNSPLH
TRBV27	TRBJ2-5	ASSNNGQGETQY
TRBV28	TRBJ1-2	ASSLMEYGYT
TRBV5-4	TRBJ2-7	ASSLAGGDEQY
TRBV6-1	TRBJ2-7	ASGGAGEQY
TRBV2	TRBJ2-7	ASGTVLSYEQY
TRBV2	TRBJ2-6	ASSPPRGANVLT
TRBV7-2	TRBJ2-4	ASSRTPGNIQY
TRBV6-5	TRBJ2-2	ASSYRAAGSGELF
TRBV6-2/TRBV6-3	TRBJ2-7	ASSYSKQGSYEQY
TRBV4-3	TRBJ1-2	ASSQAGERGYT
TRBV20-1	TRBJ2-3	STLAGTTDTQY
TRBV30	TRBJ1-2	AWKAIGGGYT
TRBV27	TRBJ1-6	ASTPTGRHSPLH
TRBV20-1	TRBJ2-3	SAVLAGPDTQY
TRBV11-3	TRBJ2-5	ASSTGRRETQY
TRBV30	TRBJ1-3	AWSPGAGNTIY
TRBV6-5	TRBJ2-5	ASSYTRAQETQY
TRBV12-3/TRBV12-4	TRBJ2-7	ASSLSGKEGEQY